The entry that follows covers one TCR beta chain sequence. This clonotype was seen repeatedly, ten times or more. Its recognized antigen is unknown. No base-level quality is on record; no much larger clone is a single base apart. The CDR3 runs 13 residues from the cysteine to the phenylalanine. Only CDR3 DNA remains: 39 bases, in frame from the first base. For CDR1 and CDR2, the germline V gene lists SGHRS and YFSETQ. The junction carries 6 bases between V and J, which are trimmed by 2 bases and 1 base respectively. The data originate from a study of human T cells and chemical hapten exposure (dated by TCRdb to the early 2020s). Context from the whole study: For sensitization, 2% DPC in acetone was applied to a roughly 2 cm by roughly 2 cm area of upper inner arm skin. Throughout the roughly 24-week study period, patients were also given weekly therapeutic DPC doses on the scalp. Patch testing was performed on the upper back with Finn chambers containing 0.01% DPC, and the patch tests were scored after 6 days according to International Contact Dermatitis Research Group standards. Most of the patients in the cohort were female, and the cohort covered alopecia areata with under or over 50% scalp involvement, alopecia totalis and alopecia universalis. The libraries were sequenced as a pool, and the TCR yield per sample differed mostly because of small variations in library volumes within the pool. Peripheral blood TCR repertoire changes were tracked in vivo in alopecia patients during primary and secondary sensitization to the hapten diphenylcyclopropenone (DPC). Patient blood was sampled pre-sensitization (week 0) and at 2, 6 and about 24 weeks after DPC sensitization. Blood for TCR sequencing was provided by twenty-nine alopecia patients at one to four time points (pre-sensitization, 2, 6 and 24 weeks).

The library was prepared using RACE. The sequencer listed for this sample is NextSeq 500. During library preparation, unique molecular identifiers were attached to individual cDNA molecules so that TCRs could be counted quantitatively and reproducibly. Both TCR alpha and TCR beta chains were sequenced from each blood RNA sample. The source study handled its data this way. Samples had a median of roughly 99,000 TCRs, with a range from about 23,224 to 690,600. V, J and CDR3 annotation of the TCR reads was performed with the Decombinator software suite. For the PS versus PT1 abundance plots, all samples were subsampled to the same number of TCRs (28,000). Expanded TCRs were defined as absent before sensitization and observed at least eight times at the 2-week time point. TCRdb handled the public reads itself, with Q25 trimming in fastp and clone calling in MiXCR, and kept productive beta chains. Rows with a matching CDR3 protein are joined into one entry that keeps the most common DNA and genes. For this entry, the V and J calls and clone size follow TCRdb and not the study's own pipeline. In this sample the table shows some 79,000 distinct CDR3 sequences, 10% to 12% of which occur a single time. The ten largest clones capture around 3.8% of the sample.

This sample's time point label indicates: patch test 3, about 24 weeks after DPC sensitization. Per the publication, the treatment or condition label means: therapeutic diphenylcyclopropenone sensitization with weekly scalp DPC. At each patch-test visit, blood was drawn before the patch test was applied. Patients were eligible if aged 18 to 70, diagnosed with alopecia and judged suitable for DPC therapy, and pregnant patients were excluded. Total RNA was isolated from unfractionated whole blood collected in Tempus Blood RNA tubes. Results and caveats for the whole study, not just this receptor: Repeated subsampling changed both the strength of the expansion versus patch-test correlation and the threshold at which that correlation became significant. Alopecia, a presumed autoimmune disease, was present in all patients, so the immune response of the patients might differ from that of healthy individuals. Expanded TCRs formed significantly more large CDR3 similarity clusters than pre-sensitization or healthy control sets, consistent with antigen-driven responses. A positive correlation was found between the number of PT1 expanded TCRs and patch test score, with significance reached at thresholds 8, 16 and 32 but not 4. No change with DPC sensitization was found in the number of TCRs above 1 in 1000 frequency, and no evidence of global repertoire structure alterations was found.

This TCR came from a woman aged 50 to 60 with alopecia areata. Some clones in this sample may be carry-over from other donors' samples. Recombination connected TRBV5-1 to TRBJ2-5; there is no confident call for the D gene. Sequencing was performed on whole blood, taken in connection with sensitization to the hapten diphenylcyclopropenone (DPC). Here the CDR3 is given as CASSLQSQETQYF. The DNA sequence reads TGCGCCAGCAGCTTACAAAGCCAAGAGACCCAGTACTTC.